The entry that follows covers one T cell receptor beta chain sequence. These data are taken from a study of cytomegalovirus exposure and HLA in healthy donors. This CDR3 spans 12 amino acids. Per the germline V gene, CDR1 is LGHNA and CDR2 is YNFKEQ. Trimming at V came to 11 bases and at J to 3 bases, leaving 4 bases not matched to a gene. PCR involved 60 Vbeta and 13 Jbeta primers. Data came from immunoSEQ multiplex PCR; TCRdb stores just in-frame clones and leaves some out. The repertoire has 150,000 to 200,000 clones, approximately 81% of them found once; the top ten carry about 2.2%. Sequencing was done on a sample of PBMCs. The rearrangement uses TRBV4-2 and TRBJ2-5; 9 bases align to TRBD2. The TCR originated in a woman between 50 and 59 years old in good health and CMV-seronegative. The CDR3 nucleotides read TGTGCCCACCGACTAGCGGAAGAGACCCAGTACTTC. Its protein is CAHRLAEETQYF.